This is a list of T cell receptor beta chains from one sample in a study of shared clonotypes between healthy human individuals. Method: immunoSEQ multiplex PCR; TCRdb's copy keeps in-frame clones and lacks some. The sample lists 650,000 to 800,000 clones, 55% to 75% seen once, with approximately 1.7% in the top ten. The sequencing sample was made of memory CD4+ T cells sorted from blood. All receptors derive from a woman aged 25 to 39 in good health. Both conserved end residues are part of each CDR3. The D gene is left open where the match is weak. The listing skips clone size in some rows; elsewhere it reads once, few, many or a size class.

D gene: NA
CDR3 length: 15
V gene: TRBV19
J gene: TRBJ2-7
clone size: NA
CDR3 protein: CASSMGRGETYEQYF
CDR3 DNA: TGTGCCAGTAGTATGGGCAGGGGAGAGACCTACGAGCAGTACTTC

D gene: TRBD1
CDR3 length: 15
V gene: TRBV30
J gene: TRBJ1-3
clone size: NA
CDR3 protein: CAWRVGGTSGNTIYF
CDR3 DNA: TGTGCCTGGAGAGTAGGGGGCACCTCTGGAAACACCATATATTTT

D gene: NA
CDR3 length: 14
V gene: TRBV10-2
J gene: TRBJ1-1
clone size: few
CDR3 protein: CASSGPTGNTEAFF
CDR3 DNA: TGCGCCAGCAGTGGCCCCACAGGTAACACTGAAGCTTTCTTT

D gene: TRBD2
CDR3 length: 22
V gene: TRBV10-3
J gene: TRBJ2-3
clone size: NA
CDR3 protein: CAISESWGTSGVLGHSTDTQYF
CDR3 DNA: TGTGCCATCAGTGAGTCGTGGGGGACTAGCGGGGTCCTAGGGCATAGCACAGATACGCAGTATTTT

D gene: NA
CDR3 length: 13
V gene: TRBV28
J gene: TRBJ2-3
clone size: NA
CDR3 protein: CASSFSGKDTQYF
CDR3 DNA: TGTGCCAGCAGTTTTTCGGGGAAGGATACGCAGTATTTT

D gene: NA
CDR3 length: 13
V gene: TRBV6-6
J gene: TRBJ1-2
clone size: NA
CDR3 protein: CASSYNEGDGYTF
CDR3 DNA: TGTGCCAGCAGTTACAATGAAGGTGATGGCTACACCTTC

D gene: TRBD2
CDR3 length: 14
V gene: TRBV25-1
J gene: TRBJ2-7
clone size: medium-sized
CDR3 protein: CASSRAGSSYEQYF
CDR3 DNA: TGTGCCAGCAGTAGAGCGGGGAGCTCCTACGAGCAGTACTTC

D gene: TRBD2
CDR3 length: 15
V gene: TRBV5-5
J gene: TRBJ2-5
clone size: NA
CDR3 protein: CTSSLIAGGPETQYF
CDR3 DNA: TGTACCAGCAGCTTAATAGCGGGAGGGCCGGAGACCCAGTACTTC

D gene: NA
CDR3 length: 11
V gene: TRBV5-1
J gene: TRBJ1-1
clone size: NA
CDR3 protein: CASSLHTEAFF
CDR3 DNA: TGCGCCAGCAGTCTCCACACTGAAGCTTTCTTT

D gene: TRBD2
CDR3 length: 16
V gene: TRBV2
J gene: TRBJ2-2
clone size: NA
CDR3 protein: CASRGLAGGQTGELFF
CDR3 DNA: TGTGCCAGCAGGGGACTAGCGGGAGGGCAAACCGGGGAGCTGTTTTTT

D gene: NA
CDR3 length: 14
V gene: TRBV7-8
J gene: TRBJ2-7
clone size: NA
CDR3 protein: CASSLSGEIYEQYF
CDR3 DNA: TGTGCCAGCAGCTTAAGTGGGGAAATCTACGAGCAGTACTTC

D gene: NA
CDR3 length: 15
V gene: TRBV7-8
J gene: TRBJ1-1
clone size: NA
CDR3 protein: CASSLVPGAQTEAFF
CDR3 DNA: TGTGCCAGCAGCTTAGTGCCGGGGGCGCAAACTGAAGCTTTCTTT

D gene: TRBD1
CDR3 length: 15
V gene: TRBV27
J gene: TRBJ1-1
clone size: NA
CDR3 protein: CASSPNRGLNTEAFF
CDR3 DNA: TGTGCCAGCAGTCCCAACAGGGGGCTGAACACTGAAGCTTTCTTT

D gene: NA
CDR3 length: 14
V gene: TRBV27
J gene: TRBJ2-5
clone size: NA
CDR3 protein: CASSRISSQETQYF
CDR3 DNA: TGTGCCAGCAGTCGTATTAGCTCCCAAGAGACCCAGTACTTC

D gene: NA
CDR3 length: 14
V gene: TRBV7-2
J gene: TRBJ2-2
clone size: NA
CDR3 protein: CASSLTSISGELFF
CDR3 DNA: TGTGCCAGCAGCTTGACTAGTATTTCCGGGGAGCTGTTTTTT

D gene: NA
CDR3 length: 15
V gene: TRBV5-1
J gene: TRBJ2-3
clone size: NA
CDR3 protein: CASSGGLRGTDTQYF
CDR3 DNA: TGCGCCAGCAGCGGGGGACTCAGGGGCACAGATACGCAGTATTTT

D gene: NA
CDR3 length: 15
V gene: TRBV19
J gene: TRBJ2-1
clone size: NA
CDR3 protein: CASSVLVGSSSEQFF
CDR3 DNA: TGTGCCAGTAGTGTTCTTGTGGGTAGTAGCTCTGAGCAGTTCTTC

D gene: NA
CDR3 length: 13
V gene: TRBV28
J gene: TRBJ2-7
clone size: NA
CDR3 protein: CASSLGPTGEQYF
CDR3 DNA: TGTGCCAGCAGTTTGGGCCCTACGGGGGAGCAGTACTTC

D gene: NA
CDR3 length: 14
V gene: TRBV9
J gene: TRBJ2-7
clone size: few
CDR3 protein: CASSPGGQTYEQYF
CDR3 DNA: TGTGCCAGCAGCCCCGGGGGTCAAACCTACGAGCAGTACTTC

D gene: TRBD2
CDR3 length: 16
V gene: TRBV5-1
J gene: TRBJ2-2
clone size: NA
CDR3 protein: CASSPGTSGRTGELFF
CDR3 DNA: TGCGCCAGCAGCCCTGGGACTAGCGGGAGAACCGGGGAGCTGTTTTTT

D gene: NA
CDR3 length: 13
V gene: TRBV18
J gene: TRBJ2-1
clone size: NA
CDR3 protein: CASSPPPQYEQFF
CDR3 DNA: TGTGCCAGCTCACCCCCGCCTCAATATGAGCAGTTCTTC

D gene: NA
CDR3 length: 14
V gene: TRBV28
J gene: TRBJ1-1
clone size: few
CDR3 protein: CASSVPQALTEAFF
CDR3 DNA: TGTGCCAGCAGTGTCCCTCAGGCTCTCACTGAAGCTTTCTTT

D gene: NA
CDR3 length: 16
V gene: TRBV5-1
J gene: TRBJ2-5
clone size: NA
CDR3 protein: CASSSPRGGGSETQYF
CDR3 DNA: TGCGCCAGCAGCTCCCCCCGGGGAGGTGGGTCGGAGACCCAGTACTTC

D gene: NA
CDR3 length: 14
V gene: TRBV10-2
J gene: TRBJ2-5
clone size: NA
CDR3 protein: CASRSGKGQETQYF
CDR3 DNA: TGCGCCAGCAGATCGGGAAAAGGCCAAGAGACCCAGTACTTC

D gene: NA
CDR3 length: 14
V gene: TRBV14
J gene: TRBJ1-4
clone size: NA
CDR3 protein: CASSRGLGGEKLFF
CDR3 DNA: TGTGCCAGCAGCCGTGGACTGGGGGGGGAAAAACTGTTTTTT

D gene: NA
CDR3 length: 13
V gene: TRBV28
J gene: TRBJ1-5
clone size: few
CDR3 protein: CASTWGSDQPQHF
CDR3 DNA: TGTGCCAGCACGTGGGGGAGTGATCAGCCCCAGCATTTT

D gene: TRBD2
CDR3 length: 20
V gene: TRBV10-2
J gene: TRBJ2-7
clone size: NA
CDR3 protein: CASSGESGTSGRWWSYEQYF
CDR3 DNA: TGCGCCAGCAGTGGAGAGTCCGGGACTAGCGGGAGGTGGTGGTCCTACGAGCAGTACTTC

D gene: NA
CDR3 length: 15
V gene: TRBV13
J gene: TRBJ2-5
clone size: NA
CDR3 protein: CASSLGSGTQETQYF
CDR3 DNA: TGTGCCAGCAGCTTAGGTTCGGGGACTCAAGAGACCCAGTACTTC

D gene: NA
CDR3 length: 15
V gene: TRBV5-1
J gene: TRBJ1-5
clone size: many
CDR3 protein: CASSLGLSGNQPQHF
CDR3 DNA: TGCGCCAGCAGCTTGGGGCTAAGTGGCAATCAGCCCCAGCATTTT

D gene: NA
CDR3 length: 16
V gene: TRBV28
J gene: TRBJ2-3
clone size: many
CDR3 protein: CASINNGGPSTDTQYF
CDR3 DNA: TGTGCCAGCATCAACAACGGGGGACCCAGCACAGATACGCAGTATTTT

D gene: TRBD2
CDR3 length: 14
V gene: TRBV7-6
J gene: TRBJ2-5
clone size: few
CDR3 protein: CASSPSGRGETQYF
CDR3 DNA: TGTGCCAGCAGCCCTAGCGGGAGGGGAGAGACCCAGTACTTC

D gene: TRBD2
CDR3 length: 20
V gene: TRBV9
J gene: TRBJ2-1
clone size: NA
CDR3 protein: CASSVDSGLAGGPRLNEQFF
CDR3 DNA: TGTGCCAGCAGCGTGGACTCGGGACTAGCGGGAGGGCCACGACTAAATGAGCAGTTCTTC

D gene: TRBD1
CDR3 length: 15
V gene: TRBV7-2
J gene: TRBJ2-5
clone size: NA
CDR3 protein: CARTKQQGLEETQYF
CDR3 DNA: TGTGCCAGAACGAAACAACAGGGGTTGGAAGAGACCCAGTACTTC

D gene: TRBD1
CDR3 length: 16
V gene: TRBV19
J gene: TRBJ2-1
clone size: NA
CDR3 protein: CASSPIDRGSYNEQFF
CDR3 DNA: TGTGCCAGTAGTCCAATAGACAGGGGATCCTACAATGAGCAGTTCTTC

D gene: NA
CDR3 length: 15
V gene: TRBV7-2
J gene: TRBJ2-3
clone size: NA
CDR3 protein: CASSLIRLRTDTQYF
CDR3 DNA: TGTGCCAGCAGCTTAATCCGGCTACGCACAGATACGCAGTATTTT

D gene: NA
CDR3 length: 15
V gene: TRBV9
J gene: TRBJ2-5
clone size: NA
CDR3 protein: CASSVEVWGRETQYF
CDR3 DNA: TGTGCCAGCAGCGTAGAAGTATGGGGGCGGGAGACCCAGTACTTC

D gene: NA
CDR3 length: 18
V gene: TRBV4-1
J gene: TRBJ2-1
clone size: NA
CDR3 protein: CASSQGGPKIRSYNEQFF
CDR3 DNA: TGCGCCAGCAGCCAGGGGGGGCCCAAAATTCGCTCCTACAATGAGCAGTTCTTC

D gene: NA
CDR3 length: 14
V gene: TRBV9
J gene: TRBJ2-7
clone size: NA
CDR3 protein: CASSVAASSYEQYF
CDR3 DNA: TGTGCCAGCAGCGTAGCCGCTAGCTCCTACGAGCAGTACTTC

D gene: NA
CDR3 length: 14
V gene: TRBV19
J gene: TRBJ1-5
clone size: few
CDR3 protein: CASKNPSGNQPQHF
CDR3 DNA: TGTGCCAGTAAGAACCCTTCGGGCAATCAGCCCCAGCATTTT

D gene: TRBD1
CDR3 length: 14
V gene: TRBV27
J gene: TRBJ2-1
clone size: NA
CDR3 protein: CASSRGQGRNEQFF
CDR3 DNA: TGTGCCAGCAGCCGCGGACAGGGACGCAATGAGCAGTTCTTC

D gene: NA
CDR3 length: 13
V gene: TRBV11-2
J gene: TRBJ1-1
clone size: NA
CDR3 protein: CASKKAQNTEAFF
CDR3 DNA: TGTGCCAGTAAGAAGGCCCAAAACACTGAAGCTTTCTTT

D gene: NA
CDR3 length: 15
V gene: TRBV5-1
J gene: TRBJ2-7
clone size: NA
CDR3 protein: CASSFSLVSSYEQYF
CDR3 DNA: TGCGCCAGCAGCTTCTCTCTCGTGAGCTCCTACGAGCAGTACTTC

D gene: NA
CDR3 length: 13
V gene: TRBV7-2
J gene: TRBJ1-5
clone size: once
CDR3 protein: CASSRGNNQPQHF
CDR3 DNA: TGTGCCAGCAGCCGCGGAAACAATCAGCCCCAGCATTTT

D gene: TRBD1
CDR3 length: 17
V gene: TRBV5-1
J gene: TRBJ2-3
clone size: NA
CDR3 protein: CASSSRGGTGRTDTQYF
CDR3 DNA: TGCGCCAGCAGCTCCCGAGGGGGGACAGGTCGGACAGATACGCAGTATTTT

D gene: TRBD2
CDR3 length: 18
V gene: TRBV4-1
J gene: TRBJ2-5
clone size: NA
CDR3 protein: CASSQDLAGRIREGTQYF
CDR3 DNA: TGCGCCAGCAGCCAAGATCTAGCGGGCCGGATCCGTGAGGGGACCCAGTACTTC

D gene: TRBD1
CDR3 length: 14
V gene: TRBV2
J gene: TRBJ1-4
clone size: NA
CDR3 protein: CASRDRTTNEKLFF
CDR3 DNA: TGTGCCAGCAGGGACAGGACAACTAATGAAAAACTGTTTTTT

D gene: NA
CDR3 length: 13
V gene: TRBV11-2
J gene: TRBJ2-7
clone size: once
CDR3 protein: CASSFSEGQILYF
CDR3 DNA: TGTGCCAGCAGCTTTTCCGAGGGGCAGATCCTGTACTTC

D gene: NA
CDR3 length: 12
V gene: TRBV6-6
J gene: TRBJ2-7
clone size: once
CDR3 protein: CASGGGSYEQYF
CDR3 DNA: TGTGCCAGCGGAGGGGGCAGCTACGAGCAGTACTTC

D gene: NA
CDR3 length: 12
V gene: TRBV28
J gene: TRBJ2-2
clone size: NA
CDR3 protein: CASRGRLGELFF
CDR3 DNA: TGTGCCAGCAGGGGGAGGTTGGGGGAGCTGTTTTTT

D gene: NA
CDR3 length: 15
V gene: TRBV28
J gene: TRBJ1-1
clone size: NA
CDR3 protein: CASTTGVYVGTEAFF
CDR3 DNA: TGTGCCAGCACCACCGGGGTCTATGTTGGCACTGAAGCTTTCTTT

D gene: TRBD1
CDR3 length: 14
V gene: TRBV28
J gene: TRBJ1-2
clone size: NA
CDR3 protein: CASTNGTGGRGYTF
CDR3 DNA: TGTGCCAGCACCAACGGGACAGGGGGCCGGGGCTACACCTTC

D gene: NA
CDR3 length: 11
V gene: TRBV6-5
J gene: TRBJ1-1
clone size: NA
CDR3 protein: CASSYAGSAFF
CDR3 DNA: TGTGCCAGCAGTTACGCGGGCAGCGCTTTCTTT